These 22 T cell receptor beta chains came from one sample sequenced in a study of response to subunit inactivated influenza vaccine. One entry per CDR3 protein, called by TCRdb with MiXCR from the RT-PCR reads. The sample lists around 580,000 distinct CDR3 sequences, roughly 10% occurring once. The specimen comprised PBMCs from blood, sampled on the day of vaccination. The receptor source for this set is a man aged 50 or older who received an inactivated influenza vaccine.

This clonotype showed up just a few times. The CDR3 nucleotides read TGTGCCAGCAGCCTCCCCCTTGGAGGCGGGGGAGAGACCCAGTACTTC. Translating it yields CASSLPLGGGGETQYF. This chain connects TRBV7-6 to TRBJ2-5; 7 bases are a match to TRBD2. The CDR3 consists of 16 residues. Trimming took 5 bases from V and 4 from J; bases not matched to a gene: 13. Germline CDR1 is SGHVS and CDR2 is FNYEAQ.

This chain connects TRBV11-2 to TRBJ2-7, with a tentative D call TRBD1 (6 bases). This CDR3 has 16 amino acids. Deletions cut 4 bases from V and 3 bases from J, with 19 bases between. Germline CDR1 is SGHAT and CDR2 is FQNNGV. DNA for the CDR3: TGTGCCAGCAGCTCACTCAGGGGAGCCCATGGCTACGAGCAGTACTTC. Protein: CASSSLRGAHGYEQYF. Filled out from reference TRBV11-2 and TRBJ2-7, the complete variable domain reads EAGVAQSPRYKIIEKRQSVAFWCNPISGHATLYWYQQILGQGPKLLIQFQNNGVVDDSQLPKDRFSAERLKGVDSTLKIQPAKLEDSAVYLCASSSLRGAHGYEQYFGPGTRLTVT.

The chain uses TRBV4-3 and TRBJ1-3; D gene ambiguous. The germline V gene has CDR1 LGHNA and CDR2 YSLEER. The germline V and J ends were trimmed by 1 base and 1 base, with 8 bases remaining between them. CDR3 size: 15 residues. Here the CDR3 DNA reads TGCGCCAGCAGCCAAGGGCACGGATCTGGAAACACCATATATTTT. It specifies CASSQGHGSGNTIYF.

This clonotype was seen more than once but under ten times. The V gene is TRBV5-1, the J gene TRBJ1-4; D is undetermined. The V end was cut by 4 bases, the J end by 0 bases, with 13 bases between. The CDR3 runs to 16 residues. Germline V gene data show CDR1 as SGHRS and CDR2 as YFSETQ. CDR3 DNA: TGCGCCAGCAGCCGGTCGCGGATTGCAACTAATGAAAAACTGTTTTTT. It is translated as CASSRSRIATNEKLFF.

The CDR3 is CALSFFIFRDTSYNEQFF. CDR3 bases: TGTGCCCTCAGTTTTTTTATTTTCAGGGACACGTCCTACAATGAGCAGTTCTTC. V and J are TRBV12-3 or TRBV12-4 and TRBJ2-1, with D possibly matching TRBD1 (6 bases). The CDR3 loop spans 18 amino acids. Trimming pared 11 bases from V and 1 base from J, leaving 27 bases between.

This clonotype was picked up many times. The junction and the germline gene differ at one end; a read error may be behind it. The rearrangement joins TRBV27 to TRBJ2-7; no clear D gene. CDR1 and CDR2 from the germline V gene are MNHEY and SMNVEV (reference sequence). The CDR3 consists of 9 residues. CDR3 protein: CARDVEVPF. The CDR3 DNA reads as TGTGCCAGGGACGTAGAGGTCCCCTTC.

This chain uses TRBV18 with TRBJ1-5; 11 bases line up with TRBD1. The CDR3 covers 15 residues. The V segment lost 4 bases and the J segment 6 bases; nucleotides outside the gene matches: 5. CDR1 is KGHSH and CDR2 is LQKENI in the germline V gene. The CDR3 loop reads CASSLRTGGGQPQHF. The CDR3 DNA reads as TGTGCCAGCTCACTGAGGACAGGGGGCGGTCAGCCCCAGCATTTT.

This clonotype was seen more than once but under ten times. This chain joins TRBV2 and TRBJ2-2; 8 bases match TRBD2. This CDR3 region has 18 residues. Trimming cost V 5 bases and J 6 bases; bases outside gene matches: 17. CDR1 is SNHLY, CDR2 FYNNEI, per germline. CDR3: CASSYTPGLESIAGELFF. As DNA, the CDR3 is TGTGCCAGCAGTTACACCCCGGGACTAGAGAGTATAGCCGGGGAGCTGTTTTTT.

This clonotype has just a few counts. In nucleotides, the CDR3 is TGCGCCAGCAACTCCCTAGCGGGGGGGAGCTTTGCCAAAAACATTCAGTACTTC. Translated, it gives CASNSLAGGSFAKNIQYF. The chain combines TRBV4-1 with TRBJ2-4; 12 bases are a match to TRBD2. This CDR3 is built from 18 residues. Germline CDR1 and CDR2: MGHRA and YSYEKL. The V and J ends lost 7 bases and 1 base, in that order; junction bases with no gene match: 11.

This clonotype was counted at least ten times. CDR3 bases: TGCAGTGCTACGCAGGGTAACTTCAACACTGAAGCTTTCTTT. Its translation is CSATQGNFNTEAFF. The chain carries TRBV20-1 and TRBJ1-1; maybe TRBD1 (5 bases). Germline lookup yields CDR1 DFQATT and CDR2 SNEGSKA (reference sequence). Trimming shortened V by 4 bases and J by 2 bases, and 14 bases separated the two germline ends. This CDR3 is 14 amino acids long.

The gene calls are TRBV20-1 and TRBJ2-5; 9 nucleotides line up with TRBD1. There are 15 residues in the CDR3. The germline CDR1 and CDR2 sequences are DFQATT and SNEGSKA (reference sequence). V was clipped by 0 bases and J by 5 bases; unmatched bases: 7. This chain's CDR3 is CSARDLNRGLETQYF. In DNA form, the CDR3 reads TGCAGTGCTAGAGATTTGAACAGGGGGCTGGAGACCCAGTACTTC.

This clonotype showed up many times. The chain has TRBV11-2 and TRBJ2-7; weak D call: TRBD1 (6 bases). Trimming cost V 2 bases and J 1 base, with 9 bases left between them. The germline gives CDR1 SGHAT, CDR2 FQNNGV. CDR3 size: 14 residues. The CDR3 coding sequence is TGTGCCAGCAGCTTATACCAGGGGTCCTACGAGCAGTACTTC. Amino acid sequence: CASSLYQGSYEQYF. Drawing the rest from reference TRBV11-2 and TRBJ2-7, the complete variable domain is EAGVAQSPRYKIIEKRQSVAFWCNPISGHATLYWYQQILGQGPKLLIQFQNNGVVDDSQLPKDRFSAERLKGVDSTLKIQPAKLEDSAVYLCASSLYQGSYEQYFGPGTRLTVT.

This clonotype was observed at least ten times. The chain employs TRBV5-1 and TRBJ2-1, with TRBD2 matching over 13 bases. The CDR3 runs 17 residues. The V gene end was trimmed by 4 bases and the J gene end by 4 bases; junction bases not matched to a gene: 8. Germline lookup yields CDR1 SGHRS and CDR2 YFSETQ. Here the CDR3 DNA reads TGCGCCAGCAGCACTACTAGCGGGGGGGCCGGTTACAATGAGCAGTTCTTC. Translation gives CASSTTSGGAGYNEQFF.

The J gene is TRBJ2-5, the V gene TRBV5-1; D unresolved. The CDR3 spans 13 residues. The ends were cut back, 5 bases at V and 5 bases at J, with 13 bases in the middle. Per germline, CDR1 SGHRS and CDR2 YFSETQ. This CDR3 is CASRRMGQETQYF. The CDR3 nucleotides are TGCGCCAGCAGGAGGATGGGTCAGGAGACCCAGTACTTC. Complete variable domain (other parts from reference TRBV5-1 and TRBJ2-5): KAGVTQTPRYLIKTRGQQVTLSCSPISGHRSVSWYQQTPGQGLQFLFEYFSETQRNKGNFPGRFSGRQFSNSRSEMNVSTLELGDSALYLCASRRMGQETQYFGPGTRLLVL.

This clonotype was counted between two and nine times. This rearrangement joins TRBV30 to TRBJ2-1; perhaps TRBD2 as D (6 bases). The CDR3 loop spans 12 amino acids. Germline V gives CDR1 GTSNPN, CDR2 SVGIG (reference sequence). V lost 2 bases and J lost 10, with 12 bases in between. CDR3 DNA sequence: TGTGCCTGGAGTCAGACTAGTGGGGAGCAGTTCTTC. Residues: CAWSQTSGEQFF.

This clonotype was recorded a few times. This chain links TRBV5-6 with TRBJ2-6; possibly TRBD1 for D (5 bases). The V end was cut by 1 base, the J end by 0 bases, with 17 bases between. The germline CDR1 and CDR2 sequences are SGHDT and YYEEEE. The CDR3 extends over 19 amino acids. The CDR3 loop reads CASSLWSQGRYSGANVLTF. CDR3 bases: TGTGCCAGCAGCTTGTGGTCCCAGGGTCGATACTCTGGGGCCAACGTCCTGACTTTC.

This clonotype was observed a few times. The chain employs TRBV12-3 or TRBV12-4 and TRBJ1-1; the D gene is possibly TRBD1 (6 bases). Trimming took off 1 base at V and 3 bases at J, with 18 bases between the two ends. The CDR3 has 17 residues. CDR3 sequence reads: CASSLGVGRGYDTEAFF. DNA of the CDR3: TGTGCCAGCAGTTTAGGTGTGGGCAGGGGTTATGACACTGAAGCTTTCTTT.

The rearrangement links TRBV6-6 to TRBJ2-2; D not resolved. The CDR3 spans 11 residues. The germline gives CDR1 MNHNY, CDR2 SVGAGI (reference sequence). Trimming removed 6 bases from V and 6 bases from J, with 5 bases in between. The CDR3 sequence is CASRQSGELFF. CDR3 nucleotides: TGTGCCAGCAGGCAATCCGGGGAGCTGTTTTTT.

This clonotype was seen a few times. The chain couples TRBV7-6 to TRBJ2-1; 10 bases map to TRBD2. The trim removed 6 bases at V and 7 bases at J, leaving 18 bases unmatched. Germline values: CDR1 SGHVS, CDR2 FNYEAQ. The CDR3 is made up of 18 amino acids. The CDR3 nucleotides read TGTGCCAGCAGGCCTCGACTAGCGGGCCAACTCCTGGGGAATGAGCAGTTCTTC. As protein: CASRPRLAGQLLGNEQFF.

This clonotype was observed a few times. The chain joins TRBV20-1 to TRBJ2-4; tentatively, D is TRBD1 (6 bases). The germline gives CDR1 DFQATT, CDR2 SNEGSKA (reference sequence). The CDR3 is 13 residues long. V gave up 4 bases and J gave up 5 bases, with 12 bases separating them. This CDR3 is CSATLRTENIQYF. In DNA, the CDR3 is TGCAGTGCTACCCTCAGGACAGAAAACATTCAGTACTTC.

This chain uses TRBV28 with TRBJ2-1, with 8 bases lining up with TRBD1. Trimming took 6 bases from V and 15 from J; bases not matched to a gene: 13. The CDR3 covers 13 residues. Germline V gene lookup returns CDR1 MDHEN and CDR2 SYDVKM. CDR3 nucleotide sequence: TGTGCCAGCAGCCCCCGTAGACAGGGGAGGTGGTTCTTC. The encoded protein is CASSPRRQGRWFF.

This clonotype was detected only a few times. This sequence joins TRBV20-1 and TRBJ2-1; TRBD1 might be the D (5 bases). Trimming left V 1 base short and J 7 bases short, with 20 bases between. The CDR3 consists of 16 residues. From germline, CDR1 is DFQATT and CDR2 SNEGSKA (reference sequence). The CDR3 DNA follows: TGCAGTGCTAGAGGCAGGGCCTCCGCCCATACAAATGAGCAGTTCTTC. The encoded protein is CSARGRASAHTNEQFF.